Shown below are 28 T cell receptor beta chains from a single sample sequenced in a study of T cell responses to AZD1222 COVID-19 vaccine. Libraries were prepared by immunoSEQ multiplex PCR; TCRdb keeps only in-frame clonotypes and omits some of them. Of over 95,000 clones in the sample, around nine tenths were seen once. Sequenced material: peripheral blood, taken on day 0 of AZD1222 vaccination. These receptors were collected from an adult in good health.

The rearrangement joins TRBV20-1 to TRBJ2-7, with D uncertain. Germline-derived CDR1 and CDR2 are DFQATT and SNEGSKA (reference sequence). The V end lost 4 bases, the J end lost 5 bases, and 12 bases lay between the germline ends. This CDR3 is 12 amino acids long. In DNA form, the CDR3 reads TGCAGTGCTATTGACCAAGCCAACGAGCAGTACTTC. Its translation: CSAIDQANEQYF.

CDR3 region: CASSSAGFQETQYF. The CDR3 nucleotides read TGTGCCAGCAGTTCCGCGGGCTTTCAAGAGACCCAGTACTTC. The chain couples TRBV6-2 or TRBV6-3 to TRBJ2-5; tentative D call: TRBD2 (5 bases). V lost 4 bases, J lost 2 bases, and 11 bases lay in between. The germline CDR1 and CDR2 sequences are MNHEY and SVGEGT. This CDR3 spans 14 amino acids.

V and J are TRBV5-1 and TRBJ1-2; D unresolved. Trimming left V 2 bases short and J 3 bases short, with 11 bases between. Germline V gene lookup returns CDR1 SGHRS and CDR2 YFSETQ. The length of the CDR3 is 14 residues. CDR3 in amino acids: CASSFLTDYYGYTF. The CDR3 bases are TGCGCCAGCAGCTTTCTAACAGACTACTATGGCTACACCTTC.

The chain is built from TRBV24-1 and TRBJ1-1; D gene ambiguous. The V and J ends lost 10 bases and 1 base respectively, with 12 bases between them. Germline-derived CDR1 and CDR2 are KGHDR and SFDVKD. This CDR3 spans 13 amino acids. CDR3 residues: CATQGQPNTEAFF. The CDR3 DNA is TGTGCCACTCAAGGTCAGCCGAACACTGAAGCTTTCTTT.

The V gene is TRBV27, the J gene TRBJ2-7; D possibly corresponds to TRBD2 (6 bases). V lost 8 bases to trimming and J lost 2 bases, with 16 bases between them. This CDR3 is 14 amino acids long. Germline V gene lookup returns CDR1 MNHEY and CDR2 SMNVEV (reference sequence). DNA for the CDR3: TGTGCCAGCGGAGGGGTGGGGATTCCCTACGAGCAGTACTTC. As protein: CASGGVGIPYEQYF.

The V call is TRBV7-9, the J call TRBJ1-6; tentatively, D is TRBD1 (6 bases). This CDR3 contains 15 residues. The germline V and J ends were trimmed by 1 base and 6 bases, with 10 bases remaining between them. Looked up from germline, CDR1 is SEHNR and CDR2 is FQNEAQ (reference sequence). The CDR3 nucleotides read TGTGCCAGCAGCTTAGTACAGGGTGTTAATTCACCCCTCCACTTT. Its protein product is CASSLVQGVNSPLHF. Together with reference TRBV7-9 and TRBJ1-6, the CDR3 gives the full variable domain: DTGVSQNPRHKITKRGQNVTFRCDPISEHNRLYWYRQTLGQGPEFLTYFQNEAQLEKSRLLSDRFSAERPKGSFSTLEIQRTEQGDSAMYLCASSLVQGVNSPLHFGNGTRLTVT.

This clone appeared a few times. The CDR3 DNA follows: TGTGCCAGCAGCTTGGATCTGAGCTCTGGAAACACCATATATTTT. Encoded protein: CASSLDLSSGNTIYF. This chain uses TRBV5-4 with TRBJ1-3; no clear D. Trimming took 0 bases from V and 0 from J, leaving 7 bases between them. Looked up from germline, CDR1 is SGHNT and CDR2 is YYREEE (reference sequence). The CDR3 contains 15 residues.

The gene calls are TRBV5-1 and TRBJ2-7; possibly TRBD1 for D (6 bases). Deletions cut 5 bases from V and 0 bases from J, with 9 bases between. CDR3 size: 13 residues. Germline V lookup: CDR1 SGHRS, CDR2 YFSETQ. The CDR3 coding sequence is TGCGCCAGCAGTTACAGGGCCTCCTACGAGCAGTACTTC. Translation gives CASSYRASYEQYF.

The V and J genes are TRBV19 and TRBJ1-5, with TRBD1 matching 8 bases. This CDR3 spans 14 amino acids. With 4 bases clipped from V and 11 bases from J, the junction kept 10 bases outside the gene matches. Germline V CDR1 and CDR2: LNHDA, SQIVND (reference sequence). The chain's CDR3 is CASSKSGRTGTQHF. In DNA form, the CDR3 reads TGTGCCAGTAGTAAATCCGGACGGACAGGGACCCAGCATTTT.

The rearrangement uses TRBV7-2 and TRBJ2-5; 7 bases align to TRBD2. CDR1 SGHTA and CDR2 FQGNSA come from the germline V gene. The length of the CDR3 is 15 residues. The V segment lost 5 bases and the J segment 5 bases; nucleotides outside the gene matches: 11. CDR3 residues: CASSPPSGRMETQYF. CDR3 coding DNA: TGTGCCAGCAGCCCCCCATCCGGGAGGATGGAGACCCAGTACTTC.

The gene calls are TRBV5-1 and TRBJ2-1; 9 bases line up with TRBD1. Looked up from germline, CDR1 is SGHRS and CDR2 is YFSETQ. Trimming cost V 4 bases and J 9 bases; bases outside gene matches: 11. This CDR3 is 15 amino acids long. CDR3 coding DNA: TGCGCCAGCAGCCAGAGCCCGGGACAGGGAGGTGAGCAGTTCTTC. Its translation: CASSQSPGQGGEQFF.

J is TRBJ1-6 and V is TRBV5-1; weak D call: TRBD1 (5 bases). There are 15 residues in the CDR3. The germline V gene encodes CDR1 SGHRS and CDR2 YFSETQ. V lost 0 bases and J lost 8, with 12 bases in between. The CDR3 nucleotides are TGCGCCAGCAGCTTGGTAGGCCAGGGAGATTCACCCCTCCACTTT. It specifies CASSLVGQGDSPLHF.

The chain links TRBV7-3 to TRBJ2-1, with no clear D. The V end was cut by 3 bases, the J end by 5 bases, with 14 bases between. Germline V gene data show CDR1 as SGHTA and CDR2 as FQGTGA. The CDR3 length is 15 residues. CDR3 nucleotide sequence: TGTGCCAGCAGCTTCCGTGGGCGTCCTGACAATGAGCAGTTCTTC. Translating it yields CASSFRGRPDNEQFF.

CDR3 in DNA: TGTGCCAGCAGTCCGACGACAGGTGAGCAGTTCTTC. This gives the protein CASSPTTGEQFF. The chain recombines TRBV2 with TRBJ2-1; tentative D call: TRBD1 (6 bases). Germline V CDR1 and CDR2: SNHLY, FYNNEI. The CDR3 contains 12 residues. Between the trimmed V and J ends, which lost 5 bases and 9 bases, there was a span of 11 bases.

This sequence joins TRBV18 and TRBJ1-5; 7 nucleotides line up with TRBD1. V dropped 6 bases and J dropped 4; count of bases not matched to a gene: 6. This CDR3 has 14 residues. The germline V gene has CDR1 KGHSH and CDR2 LQKENI. The DNA of the CDR3 is TGTGCCAGCTCCCCGACAGGGACGAATCAGCCCCAGCATTTT. The encoded protein is CASSPTGTNQPQHF.

This clone occurred once. This sequence joins TRBV11-2 and TRBJ2-3; TRBD2 matches at 10 bases. Trimming took 4 bases from V and 6 from J; bases not matched to a gene: 10. The CDR3 runs 16 residues. Germline V lookup: CDR1 SGHAT, CDR2 FQNNGV. The chain's CDR3 is CASSSTGLARGDTQYF. As DNA, the CDR3 is TGTGCCAGCAGCTCCACGGGACTAGCGAGAGGGGATACGCAGTATTTT.

The V call is TRBV3-1 (or the pseudogene TRBV3-2), the J call TRBJ1-2; perhaps TRBD1 as D (5 bases). The germline V and J ends were trimmed by 2 bases and 5 bases, with 15 bases remaining between them. Per the germline V gene, CDR1 is LGHDT and CDR2 is YNNKEL (reference sequence). CDR3 length: 15 residues. The CDR3 here is CASSQSAGGNYGYTF. In DNA form, the CDR3 reads TGTGCCAGCAGCCAAAGTGCGGGGGGGAATTATGGCTACACCTTC.

Concerning this clone: The junction departs from germline at one end; a sequencing error may be responsible. The chain recombines TRBV7-2 with TRBJ2-6, with TRBD2 matching 9 bases. In germline, CDR1 is SGHTA, CDR2 FQGNSA. The CDR3 extends over 19 amino acids. In DNA, the CDR3 is TGTGCCAGCAACTTAGTGCTAGCGGGAACCTACTCTGGGGCCAACGTCCTGACTTTC. Protein: CASNLVLAGTYSGANVLTF.

The chain uses TRBV30 and TRBJ2-5; 15 bases match TRBD2. Germline CDR1 and CDR2: GTSNPN and SVGIG (reference sequence). After removal of 2 bases from V and 7 bases from J, the junction contained 8 bases not matched to a gene. The CDR3 covers 16 residues. In nucleotides, the CDR3 is TGTGCCTGGAGTCGCGGGACTAGCGGGAGGAGTGGGACCCAGTACTTC. The encoded protein is CAWSRGTSGRSGTQYF. The full variable domain, its missing parts supplied by reference TRBV30 and TRBJ2-5, is SQTIHQWPATLVQPVGSPLSLECTVEGTSNPNLYWYRQAAGRGLQLLFYSVGIGQISSEVPQNLSASRPQDRQFILSSKKLLLSDSGFYLCAWSRGTSGRSGTQYFGPGTRLLVL.

This clone was counted once. This rearrangement joins TRBV3-1 (or the pseudogene TRBV3-2) to TRBJ1-2, with TRBD1 matching 10 bases. The CDR3 has 16 amino acids. V trimming: 1 base; J trimming: 7 bases; junction bases outside the gene matches: 9. Germline V gene data show CDR1 as LGHDT and CDR2 as YNNKEL (reference sequence). CDR3: CASSQALTGGEFGYTF. The DNA of the CDR3 is TGTGCCAGCAGCCAAGCCCTGACAGGGGGCGAATTTGGCTACACCTTC.

The chain couples TRBV5-1 to TRBJ2-3; TRBD1 might be the D (5 bases). V gave up 5 bases and J gave up 2 bases, with 15 bases separating them. Germline V gene sequence: CDR1 SGHRS, CDR2 YFSETQ. The CDR3 is 15 amino acids. As DNA, the CDR3 is TGCGCCAGCAGGACCCAAGGGGTTTCCACAGATACGCAGTATTTT. It encodes CASRTQGVSTDTQYF.

The chain links TRBV30 to TRBJ2-2; D is unclear. CDR3 length: 15 amino acids. V was clipped by 5 bases and J by 6 bases, with 19 bases between them. Germline lookup yields CDR1 GTSNPN and CDR2 SVGIG (reference sequence). The CDR3 nucleotides are TGTGCCTGGTCTACGGGCAGGCTGCCGGCCGGGGAGCTGTTTTTT. Protein sequence: CAWSTGRLPAGELFF.

The genes are TRBV19 and TRBJ1-1, with D perhaps TRBD1 (5 bases). This CDR3 has 14 residues. V shed 0 bases and J shed 0 bases, with 5 bases lying between them. Per the germline V gene, CDR1 is LNHDA and CDR2 is SQIVND (reference sequence). CDR3 sequence: CASSIEGVNTEAFF. CDR3 nucleotide sequence: TGTGCCAGTAGTATAGAGGGGGTGAACACTGAAGCTTTCTTT.

A single count supports this clone. This chain joins TRBV29-1 and TRBJ1-1, with D hard to call. V was shortened by 5 bases and J by 6 bases, with 10 bases between the two germline ends. CDR1 and CDR2 (germline): SQVTM, ANQGSEA. CDR3 length: 11 amino acids. DNA for the CDR3: TGCAGCGTTAGTTCCGGACCTGAAGCTTTCTTT. It encodes CSVSSGPEAFF.

V usage is TRBV5-1 and J usage is TRBJ2-5; 10 positions match TRBD2. V was clipped by 0 bases and J by 5 bases; unmatched bases: 10. Germline V gives CDR1 SGHRS, CDR2 YFSETQ. The length of the CDR3 is 17 residues. The CDR3 nucleotides are TGCGCCAGCAGCTTGGGAACTAGCGGGAAAAATTTGGAGACCCAGTACTTC. It translates to CASSLGTSGKNLETQYF.

This chain links TRBV7-2 with TRBJ1-3, with D maybe TRBD1 (6 bases). Per the germline V gene, CDR1 is SGHTA and CDR2 is FQGNSA. This CDR3 is built from 16 residues. V shed 1 base and J shed 0 bases, with 10 bases lying between them. The CDR3 protein is CASSLVGQSSGNTIYF. CDR3 in DNA: TGTGCCAGCAGCTTAGTTGGACAGTCCTCTGGAAACACCATATATTTT.

V usage is TRBV28 and J usage is TRBJ2-7, with no clear D. The V gene's germline CDR1 is MDHEN and CDR2 SYDVKM. Trimming pared 6 bases from V and 4 bases from J, leaving 10 bases between. The CDR3 has 12 amino acids. This CDR3 is CASSWGFYEQYF. In DNA form, the CDR3 reads TGTGCCAGCAGCTGGGGTTTTTACGAGCAGTACTTC. Using reference TRBV28 and TRBJ2-7 for the parts outside the CDR3, the full variable domain is DVKVTQSSRYLVKRTGEKVFLECVQDMDHENMFWYRQDPGLGLRLIYFSYDVKMKEKGDIPEGYSVSREKKERFSLILESASTNQTSMYLCASSWGFYEQYFGPGTRLTVT.

This chain uses TRBV2 with TRBJ2-1; D uncertain. Trimming left V 8 bases short and J 7 bases short, with 12 bases between. The germline CDR1 and CDR2 sequences are SNHLY and FYNNEI. The CDR3 covers 12 residues. The CDR3, as DNA: TGTGCCAGCCTCCCGGACCGAAATGAGCAGTTCTTC. Its protein is CASLPDRNEQFF.